The text below deals with one T cell receptor beta chain. Sequencing of 15-18 subjects in each run yielded over 170 million TCR-beta sequences. TCRdb passed the 5' RACE reads through MiXCR, listing each CDR3 protein once. Here the sample spans 67,000 or so distinct CDR3 sequences, roughly an eighth being singletons. The time point here: longitudinal time-point 1 (baseline). The data belong to a study of neurological immune-mediated disorders. V lost 5 bases, J lost 2 bases, and 10 bases lay in between. Germline-derived CDR1 and CDR2 are SGHRS and YFSETQ. The CDR3 contains 13 residues. Source material: PBMCs. The chain recombines TRBV5-1 with TRBJ1-1, with D maybe TRBD1 (6 bases). The source is a female donor with HTLV-1-associated myelopathy (HAM/TSP). The CDR3 bases are TGCGCCAGCAGAGGGGGGTTAAACACTGAAGCTTTCTTT. Protein product: CASRGGLNTEAFF.